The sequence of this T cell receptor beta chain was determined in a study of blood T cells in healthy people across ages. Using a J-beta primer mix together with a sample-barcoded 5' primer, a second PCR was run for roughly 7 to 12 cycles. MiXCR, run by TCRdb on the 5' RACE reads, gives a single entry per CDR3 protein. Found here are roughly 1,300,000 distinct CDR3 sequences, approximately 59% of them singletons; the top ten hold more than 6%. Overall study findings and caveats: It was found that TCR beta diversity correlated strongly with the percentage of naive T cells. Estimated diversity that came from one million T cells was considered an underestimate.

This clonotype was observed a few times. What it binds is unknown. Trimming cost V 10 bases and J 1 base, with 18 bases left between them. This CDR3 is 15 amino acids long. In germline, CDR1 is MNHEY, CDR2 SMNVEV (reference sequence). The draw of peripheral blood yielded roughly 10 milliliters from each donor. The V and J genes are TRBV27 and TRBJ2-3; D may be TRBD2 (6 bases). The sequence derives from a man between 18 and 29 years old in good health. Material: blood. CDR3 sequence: CATLRGAGRTDTQYF. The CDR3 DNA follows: TGTGCCACCCTTCGAGGAGCGGGCCGCACAGATACGCAGTATTTT.